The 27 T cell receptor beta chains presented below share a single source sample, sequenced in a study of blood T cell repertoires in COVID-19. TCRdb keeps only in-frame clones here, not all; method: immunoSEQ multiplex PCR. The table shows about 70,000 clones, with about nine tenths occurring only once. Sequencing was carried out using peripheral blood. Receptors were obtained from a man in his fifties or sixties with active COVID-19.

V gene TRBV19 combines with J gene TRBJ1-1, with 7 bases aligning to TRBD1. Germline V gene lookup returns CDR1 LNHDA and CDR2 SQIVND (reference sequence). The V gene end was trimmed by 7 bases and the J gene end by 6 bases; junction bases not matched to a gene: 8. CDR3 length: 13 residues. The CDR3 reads CASITGDRAEAFF. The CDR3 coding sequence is TGTGCCAGTATCACAGGGGATAGGGCTGAAGCTTTCTTT.

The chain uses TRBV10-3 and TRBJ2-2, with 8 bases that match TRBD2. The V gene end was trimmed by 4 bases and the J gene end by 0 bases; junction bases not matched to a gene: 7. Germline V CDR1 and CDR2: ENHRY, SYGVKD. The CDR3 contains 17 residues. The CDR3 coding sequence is TGTGCCATCAGTGGCCCTACTAGCGGACCGAACACCGGGGAGCTGTTTTTT. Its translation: CAISGPTSGPNTGELFF.

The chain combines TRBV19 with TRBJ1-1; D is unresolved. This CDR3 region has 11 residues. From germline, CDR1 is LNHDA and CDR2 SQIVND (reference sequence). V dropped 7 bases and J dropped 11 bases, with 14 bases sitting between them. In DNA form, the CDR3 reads TGTGCCAGTATTCTGGGGAGAGAGGCTTTCTTT. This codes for CASILGREAFF.

The CDR3 sequence: CASSPGGLRGYNEQFF. The CDR3 DNA reads as TGTGCCAGCAGTCCGGGAGGTTTGCGGGGATACAATGAGCAGTTCTTC. This rearrangement joins TRBV5-4 to TRBJ2-1; 7 bases are a match to TRBD2. This CDR3 has 16 amino acids. Germline loops: CDR1 SGHNT, CDR2 YYREEE (reference sequence). V trimming: 5 bases; J trimming: 4 bases; junction bases outside the gene matches: 12.

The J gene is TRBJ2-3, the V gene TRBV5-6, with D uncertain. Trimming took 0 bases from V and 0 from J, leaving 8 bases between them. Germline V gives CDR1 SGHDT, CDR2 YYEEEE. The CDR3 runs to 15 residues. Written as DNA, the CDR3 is TGTGCCAGCAGCTTGGGACTTACTAGCACAGATACGCAGTATTTT. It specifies CASSLGLTSTDTQYF.

CDR3 in amino acids: CASKGVGEQYF. The CDR3 DNA reads as TGTGCCAGCAAGGGGGTAGGAGAGCAGTACTTC. The chain couples TRBV27 to TRBJ2-7, with a possible D match to TRBD1 (6 bases). Between the trimmed V and J ends, which lost 7 bases and 7 bases, there was a span of 11 bases. The germline V gene encodes CDR1 MNHEY and CDR2 SMNVEV (reference sequence). The CDR3 is 11 amino acids.

The CDR3, as DNA: TGTGCCATCTCGGACAGGGGGAAGACTGAAGCTTTCTTT. Translating gives CAISDRGKTEAFF. The rearrangement uses TRBV24-1 and TRBJ1-1; 10 nucleotides align to TRBD1. The CDR3 sequence is 13 residues long. V lost 11 bases, J lost 5 bases, and 7 bases stayed unmatched. Germline-derived CDR1 and CDR2 are KGHDR and SFDVKD.

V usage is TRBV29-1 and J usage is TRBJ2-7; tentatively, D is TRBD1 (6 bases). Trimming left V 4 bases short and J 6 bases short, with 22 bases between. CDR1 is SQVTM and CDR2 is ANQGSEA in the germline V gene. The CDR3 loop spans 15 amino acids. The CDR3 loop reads CSVAASSQGVGEQYF. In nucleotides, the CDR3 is TGCAGCGTTGCCGCGTCGTCACAGGGAGTGGGCGAGCAGTACTTC.

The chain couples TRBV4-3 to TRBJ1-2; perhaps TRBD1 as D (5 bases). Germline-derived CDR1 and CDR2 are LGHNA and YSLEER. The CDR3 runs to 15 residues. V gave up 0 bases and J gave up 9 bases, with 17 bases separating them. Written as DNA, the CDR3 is TGCGCCAGCAGCCAAGAGAGGGGACTGCGACAGAGCTACACCTTC. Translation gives CASSQERGLRQSYTF.

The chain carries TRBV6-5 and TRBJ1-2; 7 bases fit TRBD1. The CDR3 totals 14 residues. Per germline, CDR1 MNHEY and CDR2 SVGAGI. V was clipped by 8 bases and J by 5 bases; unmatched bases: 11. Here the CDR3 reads CASRDSLKPYGYTF. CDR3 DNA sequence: TGTGCCAGCCGGGACAGTCTTAAGCCGTATGGCTACACCTTC.

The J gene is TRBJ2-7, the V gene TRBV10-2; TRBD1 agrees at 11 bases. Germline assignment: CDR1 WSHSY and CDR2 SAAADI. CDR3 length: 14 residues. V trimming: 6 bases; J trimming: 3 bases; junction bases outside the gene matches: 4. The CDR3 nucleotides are TGCGCCAGCAGAGCCGGGACAGGGGGCTACGAGCAGTACTTC. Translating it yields CASRAGTGGYEQYF.

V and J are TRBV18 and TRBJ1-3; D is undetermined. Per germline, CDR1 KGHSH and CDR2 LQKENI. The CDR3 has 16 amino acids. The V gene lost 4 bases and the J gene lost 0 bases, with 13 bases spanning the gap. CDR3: CASSLSTPYSGNTIYF. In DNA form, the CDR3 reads TGTGCCAGCTCACTATCGACACCTTACTCTGGAAACACCATATATTTT.

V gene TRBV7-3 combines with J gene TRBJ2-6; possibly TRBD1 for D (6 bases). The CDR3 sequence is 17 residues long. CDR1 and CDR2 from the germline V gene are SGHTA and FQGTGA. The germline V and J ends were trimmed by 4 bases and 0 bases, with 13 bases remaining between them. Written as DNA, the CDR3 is TGTGCCAGCAGCTCGACAGGACTCAGCTCTGGGGCCAACGTCCTGACTTTC. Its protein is CASSSTGLSSGANVLTF. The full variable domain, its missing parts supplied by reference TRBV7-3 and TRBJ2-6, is GAGVSQTPSNKVTEKGKYVELRCDPISGHTALYWYRQSLGQGPEFLIYFQGTGAADDSGLPNDRFFAVRPEGSVSTLKIQRTERGDSAVYLCASSSTGLSSGANVLTFGAGSRLTVL.

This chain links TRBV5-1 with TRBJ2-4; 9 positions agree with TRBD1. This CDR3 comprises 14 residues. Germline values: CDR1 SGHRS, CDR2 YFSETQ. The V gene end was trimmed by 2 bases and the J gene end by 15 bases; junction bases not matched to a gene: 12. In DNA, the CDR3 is TGCGCCAGCAGCTTAGACCTCGACAGGGGGGCACGGTACTTC. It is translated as CASSLDLDRGARYF.

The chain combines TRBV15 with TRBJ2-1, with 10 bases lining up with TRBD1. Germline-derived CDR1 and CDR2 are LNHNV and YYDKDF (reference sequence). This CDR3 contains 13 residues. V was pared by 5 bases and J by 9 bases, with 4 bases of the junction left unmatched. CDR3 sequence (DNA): TGTGCCACCAGCGGACAGGGGGACGGTGAGCAGTTCTTC. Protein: CATSGQGDGEQFF. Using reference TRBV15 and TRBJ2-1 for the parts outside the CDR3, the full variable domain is DAMVIQNPRYQVTQFGKPVTLSCSQTLNHNVMYWYQQKSSQAPKLLFHYYDKDFNNEADTPDNFQSRRPNTSFCFLDIRSPGLGDTAMYLCATSGQGDGEQFFGPGTRLTVL.

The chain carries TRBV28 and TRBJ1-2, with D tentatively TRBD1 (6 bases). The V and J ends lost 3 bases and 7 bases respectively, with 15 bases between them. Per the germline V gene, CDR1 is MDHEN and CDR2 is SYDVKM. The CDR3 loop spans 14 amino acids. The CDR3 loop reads CASSLGAREGGYTF. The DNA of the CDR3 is TGTGCCAGCAGTTTGGGGGCCAGGGAGGGTGGCTACACCTTC.

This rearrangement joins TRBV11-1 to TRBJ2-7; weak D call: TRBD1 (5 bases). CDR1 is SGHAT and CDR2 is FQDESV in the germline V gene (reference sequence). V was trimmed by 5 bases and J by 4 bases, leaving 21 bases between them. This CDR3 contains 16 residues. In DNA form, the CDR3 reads TGTGCCAGCAGCCCCAGGGTTTTCACCCTATCGTACGAGCAGTACTTC. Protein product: CASSPRVFTLSYEQYF.

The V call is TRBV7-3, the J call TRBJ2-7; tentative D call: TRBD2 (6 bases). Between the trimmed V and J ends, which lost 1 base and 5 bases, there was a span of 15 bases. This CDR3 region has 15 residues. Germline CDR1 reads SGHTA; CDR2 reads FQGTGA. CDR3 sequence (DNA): TGTGCCAGCAGCTTAATGGGCGGGACGAGCCACGAGCAGTACTTC. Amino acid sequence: CASSLMGGTSHEQYF.

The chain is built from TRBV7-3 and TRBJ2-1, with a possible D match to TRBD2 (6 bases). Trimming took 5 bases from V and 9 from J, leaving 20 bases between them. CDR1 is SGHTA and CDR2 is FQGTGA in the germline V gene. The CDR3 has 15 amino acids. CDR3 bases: TGTGCCAGCAGCCCCCGGAGGGCCGGCTTTGCTGAGCAGTTCTTC. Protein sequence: CASSPRRAGFAEQFF.

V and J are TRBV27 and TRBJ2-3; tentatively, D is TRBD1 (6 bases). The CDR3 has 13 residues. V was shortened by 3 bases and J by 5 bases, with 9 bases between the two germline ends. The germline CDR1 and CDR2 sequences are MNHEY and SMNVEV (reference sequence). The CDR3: CASSLGAIDTQYF. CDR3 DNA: TGTGCCAGCAGTTTGGGGGCTATAGATACGCAGTATTTT.

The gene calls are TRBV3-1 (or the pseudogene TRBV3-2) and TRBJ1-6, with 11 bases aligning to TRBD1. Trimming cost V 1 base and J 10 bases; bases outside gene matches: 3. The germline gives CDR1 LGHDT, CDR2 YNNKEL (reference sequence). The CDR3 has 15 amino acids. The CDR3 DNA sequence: TGTGCCAGCAGCCAAGTGGGGACAGGGGGATCACCCCTCCACTTT. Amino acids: CASSQVGTGGSPLHF.

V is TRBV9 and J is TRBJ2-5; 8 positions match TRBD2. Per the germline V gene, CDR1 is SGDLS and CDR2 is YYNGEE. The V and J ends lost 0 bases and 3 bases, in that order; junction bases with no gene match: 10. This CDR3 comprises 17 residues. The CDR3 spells CASSVAAGEGGEETQYF. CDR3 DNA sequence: TGTGCCAGCAGCGTAGCAGCGGGAGAGGGGGGCGAAGAGACCCAGTACTTC.

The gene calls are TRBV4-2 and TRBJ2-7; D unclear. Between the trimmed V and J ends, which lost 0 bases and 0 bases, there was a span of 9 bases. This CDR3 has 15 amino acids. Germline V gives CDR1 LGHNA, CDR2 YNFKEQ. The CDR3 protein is CASSQDAGYSYEQYF. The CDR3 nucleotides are TGTGCCAGCAGCCAAGACGCAGGTTACTCCTACGAGCAGTACTTC.

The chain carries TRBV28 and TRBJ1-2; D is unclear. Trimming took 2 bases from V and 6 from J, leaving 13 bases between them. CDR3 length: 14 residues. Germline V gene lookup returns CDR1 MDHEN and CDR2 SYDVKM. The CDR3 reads CASSLPALTNGYTF. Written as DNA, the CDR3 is TGTGCCAGCAGTTTACCCGCCCTTACAAATGGCTACACCTTC.

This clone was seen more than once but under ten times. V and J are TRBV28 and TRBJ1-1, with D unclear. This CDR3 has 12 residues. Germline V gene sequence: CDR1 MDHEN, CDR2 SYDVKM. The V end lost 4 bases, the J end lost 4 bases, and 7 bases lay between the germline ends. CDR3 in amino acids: CASSSPTTEAFF. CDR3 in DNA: TGTGCCAGCAGTTCCCCTACCACTGAAGCTTTCTTT.

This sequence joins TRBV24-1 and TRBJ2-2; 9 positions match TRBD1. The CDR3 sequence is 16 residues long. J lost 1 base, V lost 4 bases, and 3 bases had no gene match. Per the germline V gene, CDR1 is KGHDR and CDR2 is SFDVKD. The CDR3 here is CATSDLGQGNTGELFF. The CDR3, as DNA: TGTGCCACCAGTGACCTGGGACAGGGGAACACCGGGGAGCTGTTTTTT.

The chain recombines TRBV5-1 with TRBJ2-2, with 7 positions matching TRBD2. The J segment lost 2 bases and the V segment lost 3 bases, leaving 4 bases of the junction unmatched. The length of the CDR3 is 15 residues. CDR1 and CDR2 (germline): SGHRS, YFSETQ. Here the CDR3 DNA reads TGCGCCAGCAGCTCCGGGACTACCAACACCGGGGAGCTGTTTTTT. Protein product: CASSSGTTNTGELFF. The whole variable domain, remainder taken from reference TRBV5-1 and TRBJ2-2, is KAGVTQTPRYLIKTRGQQVTLSCSPISGHRSVSWYQQTPGQGLQFLFEYFSETQRNKGNFPGRFSGRQFSNSRSEMNVSTLELGDSALYLCASSSGTTNTGELFFGEGSRLTVL.